This entry lists 9 T cell receptor beta chains sequenced from one sample in a study of blood T cell repertoires in COVID-19. Assay: immunoSEQ multiplex PCR; the TCRdb copy retains only in-frame clones and omits some. The table lists some 130,000 clones, roughly 90% of them singletons, with about 4.1% in the top ten. Material for sequencing was peripheral blood. The receptors shown here come from a man aged 60 to 75 with COVID-19, enrolled during active disease.

The gene calls are TRBV19 and TRBJ1-1; D is perhaps TRBD1 (6 bases). Trimming removed 6 bases from V and 7 bases from J, with 21 bases in between. The CDR3 extends over 15 amino acids. Germline V gives CDR1 LNHDA, CDR2 SQIVND (reference sequence). CDR3 sequence (DNA): TGTGCCAGTAGCCTCGCCCGCCCGGGACACAGTGAAGCTTTCTTT. Translation gives CASSLARPGHSEAFF.

The rearrangement joins TRBV11-1 to TRBJ2-2, with D possibly being TRBD2 (6 bases). Trimming pared 3 bases from V and 3 bases from J, leaving 11 bases between. The CDR3 spans 15 residues. Germline CDR1 and CDR2: SGHAT and FQDESV (reference sequence). The CDR3 region is CASSLEPGDTGELFF. DNA of the CDR3: TGTGCCAGCAGCTTGGAACCGGGGGACACCGGGGAGCTGTTTTTT.

The V and J genes are TRBV29-1 and TRBJ1-1; 8 bases map to TRBD1. CDR1 is SQVTM, CDR2 ANQGSEA, per germline. V was pared by 7 bases and J by 7 bases, with 14 bases of the junction left unmatched. This CDR3 spans 14 amino acids. CDR3 loop: CSAKGQGSTGEAFF. Here the CDR3 DNA reads TGCAGCGCCAAAGGACAGGGAAGCACAGGTGAAGCTTTCTTT.

V and J are TRBV4-3 and TRBJ2-1, with 14 bases fitting TRBD2. Germline V gene data show CDR1 as LGHNA and CDR2 as YSLEER. The CDR3 totals 19 residues. The V gene end was trimmed by 1 base and the J gene end by 4 bases; junction bases not matched to a gene: 9. The CDR3 DNA reads TGCGCCAGCAGCCAAGGAACCGGACTAGCGGGGGGTCCGTACAATGAGCAGTTCTTC. It yields the protein CASSQGTGLAGGPYNEQFF.

The chain couples TRBV2 to TRBJ1-2; D is undetermined. The germline CDR1 and CDR2 sequences are SNHLY and FYNNEI. CDR3 length: 12 amino acids. Trimming cost V 0 bases and J 7 bases, with 6 bases left between them. CDR3 DNA: TGTGCCAGCAGTGAAGCGCTGAGTGGCTACACCTTC. It translates to CASSEALSGYTF.

The chain has TRBV7-8 and TRBJ2-5, with TRBD2 identical over 8 bases. The CDR3 sequence is 16 residues long. The J segment lost 2 bases and the V segment lost 6 bases, leaving 11 bases of the junction unmatched. CDR1 is SGHVS, CDR2 FQNEAQ, per germline. The DNA of the CDR3 is TGTGCCAGCAGATTTACTGGCGGGGGGCCGCAAGAGACCCAGTACTTC. Translation gives CASRFTGGGPQETQYF.

Comments on this clone: The identical CDR3 is also encoded by other nucleotide sequences in the sample. The chain couples TRBV7-8 to TRBJ1-1; no reliable D call. The CDR3 extends over 14 amino acids. Germline V gene sequence: CDR1 SGHVS, CDR2 FQNEAQ. V was pared by 5 bases and J by 1 base, with 11 bases between. This chain's CDR3 is CASSLGTANTEAFF. The DNA for the CDR3 is TGTGCCAGCAGCCTAGGAACAGCGAACACTGAAGCTTTCTTT.

The CDR3 sequence: CASSSREGPVAEQFF. The CDR3 DNA reads TGTGCCAGCAGCTCTAGGGAGGGCCCGGTGGCGGAGCAGTTCTTC. V usage is TRBV7-8 and J usage is TRBJ2-1; TRBD2 aligns across 7 bases. The V and J ends lost 4 bases and 10 bases, in that order; junction bases with no gene match: 13. Germline assignment: CDR1 SGHVS and CDR2 FQNEAQ. The length of the CDR3 is 15 residues.

This clone was seen a single time. The chain uses TRBV29-1 and TRBJ2-2, with D perhaps matching TRBD1 (6 bases). V was shortened by 3 bases and J by 4 bases, with 9 bases between the two germline ends. This CDR3 is 13 amino acids long. In germline, CDR1 is SQVTM, CDR2 ANQGSEA. This chain's CDR3 is CSVDHRATGELFF. The CDR3 DNA is TGCAGCGTTGACCACAGGGCCACCGGGGAGCTGTTTTTT.